Each of the 30 T cell receptor beta chains below was sequenced from the same sample in a study of T cells after yellow fever vaccination. TCRdb reanalysed the 5' RACE reads using MiXCR and keeps one entry per CDR3 protein. Counted here are around 340,000 distinct CDR3 sequences, 9.5% to 15% occurring once; the ten biggest clones make up more than 3%. The sample was CD4+ T cells sorted from PBMCs, taken 15 days after the yellow fever booster vaccination. These receptors were collected from a man in his late teens or twenties who received the YFV17D yellow fever vaccine.

This clonotype appeared a few times. The V call is TRBV5-5, the J call TRBJ2-6; D gene ambiguous. Per germline, CDR1 SGHKS and CDR2 YYEKEE (reference sequence). This CDR3 region has 16 residues. Trimming took off 4 bases at V and 2 bases at J, with 13 bases between the two ends. The DNA of the CDR3 is TGTGCCAGCAGCGGAACGGGTATGGCTGGGGCCAACGTCCTGACTTTC. Protein: CASSGTGMAGANVLTF.

The V and J genes are TRBV15 and TRBJ1-2, with TRBD1 as a possible D gene (6 bases). Trimming left V 0 bases short and J 7 bases short, with 15 bases between. CDR3 length: 15 amino acids. In germline, CDR1 is LNHNV, CDR2 YYDKDF (reference sequence). The CDR3 loop is CATSRDQNRVFGYTF. The CDR3 coding sequence is TGTGCCACCAGCAGAGATCAGAACAGGGTGTTTGGCTACACCTTC.

This clonotype has a handful of counts. The chain is built from TRBV20-1 and TRBJ1-1; the match to TRBD1 covers 7 bases. CDR3 length: 13 amino acids. After removal of 6 bases from V and 4 bases from J, the junction contained 8 bases not matched to a gene. Germline V gene data show CDR1 as DFQATT and CDR2 as SNEGSKA (reference sequence). CDR3 protein: CSARQGSFTEAFF. As DNA, the CDR3 is TGCAGTGCCAGACAGGGAAGTTTCACTGAAGCTTTCTTT.

The chain uses TRBV6-2 or TRBV6-3 and TRBJ2-5; D remains ambiguous. Per germline, CDR1 MNHEY and CDR2 SVGEGT. This CDR3 is 12 amino acids long. Deletions cut 8 bases from V and 5 bases from J, with 12 bases between. The CDR3 region is CASGRMAETQYF. CDR3 DNA: TGTGCCAGCGGAAGGATGGCGGAGACCCAGTACTTC.

This chain joins TRBV6-2 or TRBV6-3 and TRBJ1-5; 10 bases map to TRBD1. CDR3 size: 15 residues. V lost 8 bases to trimming and J lost 3 bases; unmatched junction nucleotides: 7. Germline CDR1 reads MNHEY; CDR2 reads SVGEGT. The CDR3 here is CASRRQGADNQPQHF. Here the CDR3 DNA reads TGTGCCAGCCGTAGACAGGGGGCGGACAATCAGCCCCAGCATTTT.

The rearrangement uses TRBV12-3 or TRBV12-4 and TRBJ2-3; D unresolved. The ends were cut back, 6 bases at V and 0 bases at J, with 16 bases in the middle. This CDR3 is 16 amino acids long. CDR3 loop: CASSPFGPTSTDTQYF. The CDR3 coding sequence is TGTGCCAGCAGCCCCTTCGGGCCGACAAGCACAGATACGCAGTATTTT.

This chain joins TRBV19 and TRBJ2-3, with D possibly matching TRBD1 (6 bases). Germline CDR1 and CDR2: LNHDA and SQIVND (reference sequence). CDR3 length: 14 residues. With 7 bases removed from V and 6 bases from J, the gap between germline ends came to 17 bases. CDR3 region: CASTTGQGWDTQYF. The DNA for the CDR3 is TGTGCCAGTACCACGGGGCAGGGGTGGGATACGCAGTATTTT.

This chain joins TRBV15 and TRBJ2-5; 7 bases are a match to TRBD2. J lost 3 bases, V lost 3 bases, and 4 bases had no gene match. Germline assignment: CDR1 LNHNV and CDR2 YYDKDF (reference sequence). This CDR3 spans 14 amino acids. CDR3 loop: CATSSLGGEETQYF. The CDR3 DNA reads TGTGCCACCAGCAGCCTGGGAGGGGAAGAGACCCAGTACTTC.

This clonotype came up a few times. CDR3 amino acids: CASSLAAMSEGNTIYF. DNA of the CDR3: TGTGCCAGCAGCTTGGCCGCGATGTCTGAGGGAAACACCATATATTTT. The chain recombines TRBV5-5 with TRBJ1-3, with D unresolved. The CDR3 spans 16 residues. Trimming pared 0 bases from V and 4 bases from J, leaving 14 bases between. Per the germline V gene, CDR1 is SGHKS and CDR2 is YYEKEE (reference sequence).

The V call is TRBV5-1, the J call TRBJ2-5, with 9 bases matching TRBD2. The CDR3 covers 15 residues. J lost 2 bases, V lost 1 base, and 3 bases had no gene match. CDR1 and CDR2 from the germline V gene are SGHRS and YFSETQ. The CDR3 DNA reads as TGCGCCAGCAGCTTGTTAACTAGCGGGCAAGAGACCCAGTACTTC. Its protein is CASSLLTSGQETQYF.

In this sample, this clonotype turned up a few times. J is TRBJ2-7 and V is TRBV12-3 or TRBV12-4, with D perhaps being TRBD1 or TRBD2 (5 bases each). The CDR3 extends over 14 amino acids. Trimming shortened V by 3 bases and J by 1 base, and 10 bases separated the two germline ends. The CDR3 here is CASSFSGPSYEQYV. The CDR3 coding sequence is TGTGCCAGCAGTTTCTCGGGGCCTTCCTACGAGCAGTACGTC.

This clonotype was observed a few times. The CDR3 nucleotides are TGTGCCAGCAGCTTAATCGGCCCGGGGCAAGAGACCCAGTACTTC. Translated, it gives CASSLIGPGQETQYF. The genes are TRBV7-2 and TRBJ2-5; D possibly corresponds to TRBD2 (5 bases). CDR1 is SGHTA and CDR2 is FQGNSA in the germline V gene. Deletions cut 2 bases from V and 2 bases from J, with 12 bases between. CDR3 length: 15 residues.

This clonotype was counted a few times. V is TRBV10-3 and J is TRBJ2-6, with D possibly TRBD2 on 6 matching bases. Germline V gene data show CDR1 as ENHRY and CDR2 as SYGVKD. The CDR3 has 17 residues. V gave up 2 bases and J gave up 2 bases, with 13 bases separating them. CDR3 nucleotides: TGTGCCATCAGTGAGGGCGGAGGGATAGCTGGGGCCAACGTCCTGACTTTC. Translation gives CAISEGGGIAGANVLTF.

The chain has TRBV7-3 and TRBJ2-3; 10 nucleotides align to TRBD1. The CDR3 spans 17 residues. CDR1 SGHTA and CDR2 FQGTGA come from the germline V gene. The V segment lost 1 base and the J segment 4 bases; nucleotides outside the gene matches: 8. In nucleotides, the CDR3 is TGTGCCAGCAGCTTAATAGGGACAGGGGTTGTCGCAGATACGCAGTATTTT. This gives the protein CASSLIGTGVVADTQYF.

This clonotype was seen a few times. The chain joins TRBV6-5 to TRBJ1-4, with a weak D call TRBD1 (5 bases). The CDR3 extends over 14 amino acids. V was trimmed by 5 bases and J by 11 bases, leaving 18 bases between them. Per the germline V gene, CDR1 is MNHEY and CDR2 is SVGAGI. The CDR3 here is CASSRRGQGGKLFF. The DNA of the CDR3 is TGTGCCAGCAGTCGCCGAGGGCAGGGCGGCAAACTGTTTTTT.

The V call is TRBV10-3, the J call TRBJ1-1; TRBD1 agrees at 8 bases. Losses at the gene ends were 5 bases for V and 4 bases for J; bases not matched to a gene: 12. The CDR3 contains 16 residues. CDR1 is ENHRY, CDR2 SYGVKD, per germline. Here the CDR3 DNA reads TGTGCCATCAGTAGAACTCCGGACAGGGAGAGCACTGAAGCTTTCTTT. This encodes CAISRTPDRESTEAFF.

This clonotype was found many times. The V call is TRBV12-3 or TRBV12-4, the J call TRBJ1-2; no reliable D call. V lost 7 bases to trimming and J lost 6 bases, with 15 bases between them. The CDR3 is made up of 13 amino acids. DNA of the CDR3: TGTGCCAGCAAGGAAGCCAATATGAATGGCTACACCTTC. Amino acids: CASKEANMNGYTF.

This clonotype has more than one count but fewer than ten. The chain employs TRBV9 and TRBJ1-1; D is possibly TRBD1 (6 bases). The CDR3 totals 13 residues. CDR1 and CDR2 from the germline V gene are SGDLS and YYNGEE. V lost 3 bases and J 2 bases, leaving 8 bases between the germline ends. The CDR3 here is CASSAGQNTEAFF. CDR3 bases: TGTGCCAGCAGCGCGGGACAAAACACTGAAGCTTTCTTT.

This clonotype has a handful of counts. The chain is built from TRBV6-6 and TRBJ2-1; D gene unclear. Per the germline V gene, CDR1 is MNHNY and CDR2 is SVGAGI (reference sequence). V shed 0 bases and J shed 13 bases, with 19 bases lying between them. The CDR3 totals 15 residues. Here the CDR3 reads CASSYSRRQEAVQFF. The DNA for the CDR3 is TGTGCCAGCAGTTACTCGAGAAGGCAAGAGGCGGTTCAGTTCTTC.

This rearrangement joins TRBV7-3 to TRBJ2-1, with 13 bases fitting TRBD2. Germline CDR1 is SGHTA and CDR2 is FQGTGA. V was clipped by 5 bases and J by 7 bases; unmatched bases: 2. The CDR3 is made up of 14 amino acids. The CDR3 DNA is TGTGCCAGCAGCGAACTAGCGGGGGGGAATGAGCAGTTCTTC. It codes for CASSELAGGNEQFF. The full variable domain, in which reference TRBV7-3 and TRBJ2-1 provide the parts outside the CDR3, is GAGVSQTPSNKVTEKGKYVELRCDPISGHTALYWYRQSLGQGPEFLIYFQGTGAADDSGLPNDRFFAVRPEGSVSTLKIQRTERGDSAVYLCASSELAGGNEQFFGPGTRLTVL.

The genes are TRBV29-1 and TRBJ1-5; 8 nucleotides line up with TRBD1. The CDR3 runs to 13 residues. V lost 5 bases to trimming and J lost 7 bases; unmatched junction nucleotides: 7. Germline CDR1 and CDR2: SQVTM and ANQGSEA. This CDR3 reads CSVPGQEGQPQHF. As DNA, the CDR3 is TGCAGCGTTCCGGGACAGGAGGGGCAGCCCCAGCATTTT.

This clonotype has at least ten counts. V and J are TRBV5-1 and TRBJ2-7; D uncertain. Trimming stripped 2 bases from V and 4 bases from J, with 13 bases between. CDR1 is SGHRS, CDR2 YFSETQ, per germline. CDR3 length equals 14 residues. The CDR3 is CASSLSPGQYEQYV. The CDR3, as DNA: TGCGCCAGCAGCTTAAGTCCCGGGCAGTACGAGCAGTACGTC.

The rearrangement joins TRBV6-2 or TRBV6-3 to TRBJ2-1; tentatively, D is TRBD1 or TRBD2 (5 bases each). V shed 0 bases and J shed 6 bases, with 15 bases lying between them. CDR1 and CDR2 from the germline V gene are MNHEY and SVGEGT. There are 16 residues in the CDR3. In DNA form, the CDR3 reads TGTGCCAGCAGTTACTCGTCGGGGCGTACAATCAATGAGCAGTTCTTC. As protein: CASSYSSGRTINEQFF.

This sequence joins TRBV2 and TRBJ1-1, with 7 bases that match TRBD1. V gave up 4 bases and J gave up 7 bases; unmatched junction bases: 9. Germline lookup yields CDR1 SNHLY and CDR2 FYNNEI. The CDR3 is 14 amino acids. Written as DNA, the CDR3 is TGTGCCAGCAGTGGGCAGGGGGTTTGGAATGAAGCTTTCTTT. Translation: CASSGQGVWNEAFF.

The rearrangement links TRBV12-5 to TRBJ2-1; no firm D call. CDR1 is LGHNT, CDR2 FRNRAP, per germline. The V end was cut by 5 bases, the J end by 2 bases, with 10 bases between. CDR3 length: 14 amino acids. The CDR3 bases are TGTGCTAGTGGTCCGAAGGACCCCTACAATGAGCAGTTCTTC. This translates into CASGPKDPYNEQFF.

This clonotype was detected many times. V gene TRBV4-1 combines with J gene TRBJ2-2; possible D gene TRBD1, 5 bases. The CDR3 covers 17 residues. Trimming removed 5 bases at V and 1 base at J, with 17 bases between. CDR1 is MGHRA and CDR2 is YSYEKL in the germline V gene. The CDR3 loop is CASSLTVQGRNTGELFF. In DNA form, the CDR3 reads TGCGCCAGCAGCTTAACCGTTCAGGGCAGGAACACCGGGGAGCTGTTTTTT.

This clonotype was recorded a few times. The chain links TRBV12-3 or TRBV12-4 to TRBJ1-2; D remains unclear. Trimming took 6 bases from V and 2 from J, leaving 7 bases between them. The CDR3 sequence is 12 residues long. CDR3: CASRERNYGYTF. CDR3 sequence (DNA): TGTGCCAGCAGGGAAAGGAACTATGGCTACACCTTC.

The V gene is TRBV5-1, the J gene TRBJ2-6, with a weak D call TRBD1 (5 bases). The CDR3 contains 17 residues. The germline gives CDR1 SGHRS, CDR2 YFSETQ. With 2 bases removed from V and 1 base from J, the gap between germline ends came to 13 bases. The CDR3 sequence is CASSFLAGNSGANVLTF. The CDR3 DNA reads TGCGCCAGCAGCTTTCTGGCAGGGAATTCTGGGGCCAACGTCCTGACTTTC.

The rearrangement uses TRBV10-3 and TRBJ1-5; D remains unclear. The CDR3 has 13 amino acids. Germline V gives CDR1 ENHRY, CDR2 SYGVKD. Trimming took 7 bases from V and 0 from J, leaving 7 bases between them. CDR3 nucleotides: TGTGCCATCAAAGGAAATAGCAATCAGCCCCAGCATTTT. It codes for CAIKGNSNQPQHF.

This clonotype appeared many times. This chain connects TRBV7-2 to TRBJ2-1, with a tentative D call TRBD1 (5 bases). Trimming removed 3 bases at V and 9 bases at J, with 18 bases between. CDR1 and CDR2 (germline): SGHTA, FQGNSA. This CDR3 is 15 amino acids long. Here the CDR3 reads CASSFQPDIYSEQFF. CDR3 coding DNA: TGTGCCAGCAGCTTTCAACCGGACATCTATAGTGAGCAGTTCTTC.